This T cell receptor (beta chain) came from a study of blood T cell repertoires in COVID-19. Losses at the gene ends were 5 bases for V and 2 bases for J; bases not matched to a gene: 3. The CDR3 has 14 amino acids. CDR1 is SGHRS and CDR2 is YFSETQ in the germline V gene. There are a few counts of this clone. Data came from immunoSEQ multiplex PCR; TCRdb stores just in-frame clones and leaves some out. The sample gives approximately 230,000 clones, under 90% of which show up once; about 1.7% is in the top ten. Sequencing was done on a sample of PBMCs or T cells enriched from blood (not recorded which). The clonotype originates from a man between 35 and 55 years old who had recovered from COVID-19. The chain couples TRBV5-1 to TRBJ2-1; TRBD2 aligns across 8 bases. CDR3 in amino acids: CASRGTRPYNEQFF. CDR3 in DNA: TGCGCCAGCAGGGGGACTAGACCCTACAATGAGCAGTTCTTC. The full variable domain, completed using reference TRBV5-1 and TRBJ2-1, is KAGVTQTPRYLIKTRGQQVTLSCSPISGHRSVSWYQQTPGQGLQFLFEYFSETQRNKGNFPGRFSGRQFSNSRSEMNVSTLELGDSALYLCASRGTRPYNEQFFGPGTRLTVL.